This is a list of T cell receptor beta chains from one sample in a study of blood T cell repertoires in COVID-19. The protocol was immunoSEQ multiplex PCR, while the TCRdb copy is restricted to in-frame clones and leaves out a portion. The repertoire holds roughly 150,000 clones, with over 80% as singletons. Sequenced sample: peripheral blood. These receptor sequences come from a man at least 80 years old with acute or convalescent COVID-19. Each CDR3 is given with its conserved first and last residue. Fields, in order: CDR3 length, V gene, J gene, clone size, CDR3 protein. A row's size may be missing; if present it is once, few, many or a size class.

>18|TRBV4-1|TRBJ2-3|once
CASSRSPLTSGSTDTQYF
>11|TRBV28|TRBJ1-1|.
CASTQGQIAFF
>15|TRBV4-2|TRBJ1-5|few
CASSQVGSYNQPQHF
>15|TRBV2|TRBJ1-2|.
CASTPDRARIRGYTF
>15|TRBV7-9|TRBJ2-2|.
CASSGTSGTPGELFF
>15|TRBV3-1/TRBV3-2|TRBJ2-5|.
CASSPIRWGLETQYF
>17|TRBV12-5|TRBJ1-2|.
CASGLVLGQVTDYGYTF
>16|TRBV28|TRBJ2-3|.
CASSTQGQGRFDTQYF
>15|TRBV5-6|TRBJ1-4|few
CASSLWGTANEKLFF
>16|TRBV5-1|TRBJ2-3|once
CASSLGASDHTDTQYF
>18|TRBV4-1|TRBJ1-4|.
CASSQDPDSSRHNEKLFF
>14|TRBV10-2|TRBJ2-7|.
CASTSGRSSYEQYF
>12|TRBV10-3|TRBJ2-5|.
CATRGAGETQYF
>12|TRBV29-1|TRBJ1-1|.
CSVRDRNTEAFF
>13|TRBV27|TRBJ1-5|.
CASSQGYNQPQHF
>16|TRBV27|TRBJ2-3|.
CASSLRSGRATDTQYF
>16|TRBV5-1|TRBJ2-3|.
CASSPPGVGGTDTQYF
>13|TRBV27|TRBJ2-3|few
CASSLLAADTQYF
>10|TRBV28|TRBJ1-2|.
CASQSYGYTF
>12|TRBV6-6|TRBJ1-2|.
CASRPPGGGYTF
>13|TRBV19|TRBJ1-2|once
CASQAADPYGYTF
>14|TRBV4-2|TRBJ2-7|.
CASSQPANPYEQYF
>14|TRBV7-9|TRBJ1-4|.
CASSFRTRNEKLFF
>14|TRBV2|TRBJ1-5|.
CASRGRDAYQPQHF
>14|TRBV7-2|TRBJ2-7|.
CASSLGTGSFEQYF
>15|TRBV6-1|TRBJ2-7|.
CASSETFRGTYEQYF
>11|TRBV19|TRBJ2-7|.
CASSPGQVLEF
>17|TRBV9|TRBJ2-5|.
CASSVGQGGSGTETQYF
>16|TRBV29-1|TRBJ2-3|.
CSGRWGGELSEDTQYF
>16|TRBV5-8|TRBJ2-1|.
CASSLALSGWNSEQFF
>15|TRBV27|TRBJ2-5|.
CASSFDRVGQETQYF
>14|TRBV5-1|TRBJ2-5|.
CASSRGTSQETQYF
>14|TRBV5-4|TRBJ2-2|.
CASSLAGGTGELFF
>12|TRBV9|TRBJ2-1|once
CASSASHNEQFF
>12|TRBV2|TRBJ2-1|.
CASSESSGEQFF
>15|TRBV11-1|TRBJ2-3|.
CASSLGLADTDTQYF
>14|TRBV19|TRBJ2-3|.
CASSNTGGMNTQYF
>15|TRBV5-4|TRBJ1-6|.
CASSTARGDNSPLHF
>16|TRBV27|TRBJ2-5|.
CASSLSRGTTQETQYF
>18|TRBV28|TRBJ2-2|once
CASSLFGTGGLNTGELFF
>14|TRBV19|TRBJ2-7|.
CAASLSAGSYEQYF
>18|TRBV6-2/TRBV6-3|TRBJ2-1|.
CASSPTNPRTSGRNEQFF
>14|TRBV5-1|TRBJ1-1|.
CASSLVAGNTEAFF
>14|TRBV27|TRBJ1-4|.
CASSYRGFNEKLFF
>15|TRBV5-5|TRBJ2-1|.
CASSLSGVPYNEQFF
>16|TRBV5-4|TRBJ1-2|once
CASSLALGQGNYGYTF
>16|TRBV3-1/TRBV3-2|TRBJ1-5|.
CASSPSGDGEHQPQHF
>14|TRBV28|TRBJ2-3|.
CASSSWAGTDTQYF
>16|TRBV4-1|TRBJ1-2|.
CASSQTPTPISGGYTF
>13|TRBV24-1|TRBJ2-1|.
CATSEWTGDQQFF
>19|TRBV9|TRBJ2-1|.
CASSVDPTSGGSSYNEQFF
>13|TRBV2|TRBJ2-5|.
CASSPGGVGTQYF
>14|TRBV25-1|TRBJ2-1|.
CASTPFGSYNEQFF
>13|TRBV18|TRBJ1-1|once
CASSPIGGTEAFF